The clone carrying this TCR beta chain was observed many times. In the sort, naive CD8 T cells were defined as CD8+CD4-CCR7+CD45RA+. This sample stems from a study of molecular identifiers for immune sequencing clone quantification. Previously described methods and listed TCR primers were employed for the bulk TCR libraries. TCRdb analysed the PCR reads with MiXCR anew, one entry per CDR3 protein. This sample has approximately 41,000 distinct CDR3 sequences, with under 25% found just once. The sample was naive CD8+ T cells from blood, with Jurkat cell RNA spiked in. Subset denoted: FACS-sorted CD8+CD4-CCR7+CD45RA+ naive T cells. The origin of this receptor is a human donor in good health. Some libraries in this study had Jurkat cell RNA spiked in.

CDR3 in amino acids: CASSQGGGSAGPDTQYF. DNA of the CDR3: TGCGCCAGCAGCCAAGGAGGGGGCTCGGCCGGCCCAGATACGCAGTATTTT. This chain joins TRBV4-3 and TRBJ2-3, with 7 positions matching TRBD1. Germline-derived CDR1 and CDR2 are LGHNA and YSLEER. CDR3 length: 17 residues. J lost 4 bases, V lost 1 base, and 11 bases had no gene match.